The rows below give T cell receptor beta chains drawn from one sample of a study of T-cell memory formation after mild COVID-19. TCRdb re-called the 5' RACE reads through MiXCR, storing one row per CDR3 protein. The table shows 120,000 to 150,000 distinct CDR3 sequences, with under 7% occurring only once. Material: PBMCs or a T cell subset sorted from them (not recorded which). The receptors here all came from an adult woman who had mild COVID-19 (a few samples of this study predate the infection). Cell type and time point are not known. Each CDR3 is given with its conserved first and last residue. Fields, in order: clone size, D gene, V gene, J gene, CDR3 DNA, CDR3 protein. D genes are given only for firm matches. Rows give clone size only sometimes, using once, few, many, or a class for an expanded clone.

clone_size: many; d_call: NA; v_call: TRBV29-1; j_call: TRBJ2-3; cdr3_nt: TGCAGCGTTGAAGATATACTGAGGGGAGGCACAGATACGCAGTATTTT; cdr3_aa: CSVEDILRGGTDTQYF
clone_size: many; d_call: TRBD1; v_call: TRBV7-2; j_call: TRBJ1-4; cdr3_nt: TGTGCCAGCAGCCGGGACAGGGATGAAAAACTGTTTTTT; cdr3_aa: CASSRDRDEKLFF
clone_size: NA; d_call: TRBD1; v_call: TRBV24-1; j_call: TRBJ1-2; cdr3_nt: TGTGCCACCAGTCGGGACAGCCTTAACTATGGCTACACCTTC; cdr3_aa: CATSRDSLNYGYTF
clone_size: few; d_call: TRBD1; v_call: TRBV6-2/TRBV6-3; j_call: TRBJ1-2; cdr3_nt: TGTGCCAGCAGTCCGACAGGGGCGCGAGGCTACACCTTC; cdr3_aa: CASSPTGARGYTF
clone_size: many; d_call: TRBD2; v_call: TRBV5-1; j_call: TRBJ2-1; cdr3_nt: TGCGCCAGCAGCTTGGATGCGGGAGGGCCGGATGAGCAGTTCTTC; cdr3_aa: CASSLDAGGPDEQFF
clone_size: few; d_call: NA; v_call: TRBV5-5; j_call: TRBJ1-3; cdr3_nt: TGTGCCAGCAGTCAATTCGGAAGCTCTGGAAACACCATATATTTT; cdr3_aa: CASSQFGSSGNTIYF
clone_size: few; d_call: TRBD2; v_call: TRBV7-2; j_call: TRBJ2-1; cdr3_nt: TGTGCCAGCAGCGTGGGGCTAGCGGGGGCCAATGAGCAGTTCTTC; cdr3_aa: CASSVGLAGANEQFF
clone_size: few; d_call: TRBD1; v_call: TRBV6-5; j_call: TRBJ1-2; cdr3_nt: TGTGCCAGCAGTTACAGTAGAATTGGGACAGAGCTGAACTATGGCTACACCTTC; cdr3_aa: CASSYSRIGTELNYGYTF
clone_size: few; d_call: NA; v_call: TRBV6-6; j_call: TRBJ2-7; cdr3_nt: TGTGCCAGCAGTTACCCCCCGGGAATACGCTACGAGCAGTACTTC; cdr3_aa: CASSYPPGIRYEQYF
clone_size: few; d_call: NA; v_call: TRBV18; j_call: TRBJ2-3; cdr3_nt: TGTGCCAGCTCACCAGTGTCAGCCGGCACAGATACGCAGTATTTT; cdr3_aa: CASSPVSAGTDTQYF
clone_size: medium-sized; d_call: TRBD2; v_call: TRBV20-1; j_call: TRBJ2-1; cdr3_nt: TGCAGTGCTCCCCGCTCGGGACTAGCGGGAAACAATGAGCAGTTCTTC; cdr3_aa: CSAPRSGLAGNNEQFF
clone_size: few; d_call: TRBD2; v_call: TRBV12-5; j_call: TRBJ2-2; cdr3_nt: TGTGCTAGTGGCCAGACTAGCGGGAGAGGGGAGCTGTTTTTT; cdr3_aa: CASGQTSGRGELFF
clone_size: few; d_call: NA; v_call: TRBV19; j_call: TRBJ2-5; cdr3_nt: TGTGCCAGTAGTATTGGCTGGCGCCGACAAAAAGAGACCCAGTACTTC; cdr3_aa: CASSIGWRRQKETQYF
clone_size: few; d_call: TRBD1; v_call: TRBV3-1; j_call: TRBJ2-3; cdr3_nt: TGTGCCAGCAGTTGGACAGGGACAGATACGCAGTATTTT; cdr3_aa: CASSWTGTDTQYF
clone_size: many; d_call: NA; v_call: TRBV2; j_call: TRBJ2-1; cdr3_nt: TGTGCCAGCAGTTTAAAACCGGGACAAGCTAATGAGCAGTTCTTC; cdr3_aa: CASSLKPGQANEQFF
clone_size: many; d_call: NA; v_call: TRBV12-3/TRBV12-4; j_call: TRBJ2-3; cdr3_nt: TGTGCCAGCAGTTTAACACAGGCCTACAGCACAGATACGCAGTATTTT; cdr3_aa: CASSLTQAYSTDTQYF
clone_size: many; d_call: NA; v_call: TRBV7-9; j_call: TRBJ2-3; cdr3_nt: TGTGCCAGCATGTTAGGGTCAGATACGCAGTATTTT; cdr3_aa: CASMLGSDTQYF
clone_size: NA; d_call: TRBD1; v_call: TRBV5-1; j_call: TRBJ1-3; cdr3_nt: TGCGCCAGCAGCCCCGTGACAGGGGGCGGAAACACCATATATTTT; cdr3_aa: CASSPVTGGGNTIYF
clone_size: NA; d_call: NA; v_call: TRBV6-4; j_call: TRBJ1-2; cdr3_nt: TGTGCCAGCAGTGACTACAAGGGGTCAGGTGGCTACACCTTC; cdr3_aa: CASSDYKGSGGYTF
clone_size: few; d_call: NA; v_call: TRBV19; j_call: TRBJ2-1; cdr3_nt: TGTGCCAGCTCTAAGACTAGAGACAATGAGCAGTTCTTC; cdr3_aa: CASSKTRDNEQFF
clone_size: few; d_call: TRBD2; v_call: TRBV4-2; j_call: TRBJ2-5; cdr3_nt: TGTGCCAGCAGCCAGGGACTAGGGGAAGAGACCCAGTACTTC; cdr3_aa: CASSQGLGEETQYF
clone_size: NA; d_call: TRBD2; v_call: TRBV6-5; j_call: TRBJ2-4; cdr3_nt: TGTGCCGTCCAGCGGGAGAGATGGGGCATTCAGTACTTC; cdr3_aa: CAVQRERWGIQYF
clone_size: many; d_call: TRBD2; v_call: TRBV7-2; j_call: TRBJ2-3; cdr3_nt: TGTGCCAGCAGCTTAGGTAGCGGGAGCACAGATACGCAGTATTTT; cdr3_aa: CASSLGSGSTDTQYF
clone_size: many; d_call: TRBD2; v_call: TRBV19; j_call: TRBJ2-1; cdr3_nt: TGTGCCAGTTCACATTCACGGGGGGACAATGAGCAGTTCTTC; cdr3_aa: CASSHSRGDNEQFF
clone_size: NA; d_call: NA; v_call: TRBV5-5; j_call: TRBJ1-6; cdr3_nt: TGTGCCAGCAGCCCCGTGACCGATTCACCCCTCCACTTT; cdr3_aa: CASSPVTDSPLHF
clone_size: many; d_call: NA; v_call: TRBV29-1; j_call: TRBJ2-1; cdr3_nt: TGCAGCGTTGATCCGGGTTCGGGGCAGTTCTTC; cdr3_aa: CSVDPGSGQFF
clone_size: NA; d_call: NA; v_call: TRBV7-2; j_call: TRBJ2-1; cdr3_nt: TGTGCCAGCAGCTTTGGGGCTTCGTACAATGAGCAGTTCTTC; cdr3_aa: CASSFGASYNEQFF
clone_size: NA; d_call: NA; v_call: TRBV5-5; j_call: TRBJ1-6; cdr3_nt: TGTGCCAGCAGCTTGTGGCTCTCGGGGAATTCACCCCTCCACTTT; cdr3_aa: CASSLWLSGNSPLHF
clone_size: many; d_call: NA; v_call: TRBV7-9; j_call: TRBJ1-2; cdr3_nt: TGTGCCAGCAGCTCACCGTTGGCGGACAACTATGGCTACACCTTC; cdr3_aa: CASSSPLADNYGYTF
clone_size: few; d_call: TRBD1; v_call: TRBV12-3/TRBV12-4; j_call: TRBJ1-2; cdr3_nt: TGTGCCAGCAGTCCCGACAGGGGATGGGGCTACACCTTC; cdr3_aa: CASSPDRGWGYTF
clone_size: few; d_call: NA; v_call: TRBV19; j_call: TRBJ2-5; cdr3_nt: TGTGCCAGTAGTTACGGACAATTGGGGACCCAGTACTTC; cdr3_aa: CASSYGQLGTQYF
clone_size: few; d_call: NA; v_call: TRBV4-3; j_call: TRBJ2-1; cdr3_nt: TGCGCCAGCAGCCAAGATTGGACCGCCCGGGATGAGCAGTTCTTC; cdr3_aa: CASSQDWTARDEQFF
clone_size: few; d_call: NA; v_call: TRBV6-5; j_call: TRBJ1-5; cdr3_nt: TGTGCCAGCAGGCAGGGTTTCTATAGCAATCAGCCCCAGCATTTT; cdr3_aa: CASRQGFYSNQPQHF
clone_size: few; d_call: TRBD2; v_call: TRBV7-9; j_call: TRBJ2-3; cdr3_nt: TGTGCCAGCAGCTCATTAGCGGGGGGGCCGAGAACGCAGTATTTT; cdr3_aa: CASSSLAGGPRTQYF
clone_size: NA; d_call: NA; v_call: TRBV4-3; j_call: TRBJ2-1; cdr3_nt: TGCGCCAGCAGCCCGGATTGGGGGACCTACAATGAGCAGTTCTTC; cdr3_aa: CASSPDWGTYNEQFF
clone_size: few; d_call: NA; v_call: TRBV3-1; j_call: TRBJ1-1; cdr3_nt: TGTGCCAGCAGGACTGGGCCGGGGGCTGAAGCTTTCTTT; cdr3_aa: CASRTGPGAEAFF
clone_size: NA; d_call: NA; v_call: TRBV12-3/TRBV12-4; j_call: TRBJ1-1; cdr3_nt: TGTGCCAGCTCCCTGCAGGCTTCGAACACTGAAGCTTTCTTT; cdr3_aa: CASSLQASNTEAFF
clone_size: many; d_call: NA; v_call: TRBV9; j_call: TRBJ2-3; cdr3_nt: TGTGCCAGCAGCGTGTCCAGCACAGATACGCAGTATTTT; cdr3_aa: CASSVSSTDTQYF
clone_size: NA; d_call: NA; v_call: TRBV5-1; j_call: TRBJ1-1; cdr3_nt: TGCGCCAGCAGCAAGTCTCCGGGACAGAACACTGAAGCTTTCTTT; cdr3_aa: CASSKSPGQNTEAFF
clone_size: NA; d_call: NA; v_call: TRBV7-2; j_call: TRBJ2-7; cdr3_nt: TGTGCCAGCAGCTTAGCCTGGCTAGCGTCCAGAGGGAACGAGCAGTACTTC; cdr3_aa: CASSLAWLASRGNEQYF
clone_size: NA; d_call: NA; v_call: TRBV12-3/TRBV12-4; j_call: TRBJ2-6; cdr3_nt: TGTGCCAGCAGTCCGAAGGGGGCCAACGTCCTGACTTTC; cdr3_aa: CASSPKGANVLTF
clone_size: many; d_call: TRBD2; v_call: TRBV29-1; j_call: TRBJ2-1; cdr3_nt: TGCAGCGTTCGGGTACTAGCGGGACTCTACAATGAGCAGTTCTTC; cdr3_aa: CSVRVLAGLYNEQFF
clone_size: many; d_call: TRBD2; v_call: TRBV9; j_call: TRBJ2-7; cdr3_nt: TGTGCCAGCAGCGTAACCGGGACTAGCGGCGAGCAGTACTTC; cdr3_aa: CASSVTGTSGEQYF
clone_size: NA; d_call: TRBD1; v_call: TRBV19; j_call: TRBJ1-1; cdr3_nt: TGTGCCAGTAGTAGTCTACAGGGGGCGACTGAAGCTTTCTTT; cdr3_aa: CASSSLQGATEAFF
clone_size: many; d_call: NA; v_call: TRBV5-1; j_call: TRBJ1-1; cdr3_nt: TGCGCCAGCAGCTGGGGGCAGGGGCTGGGGACTGAAGCTTTCTTT; cdr3_aa: CASSWGQGLGTEAFF
clone_size: NA; d_call: NA; v_call: TRBV12-3/TRBV12-4; j_call: TRBJ2-7; cdr3_nt: TGTGCCAGCACCCCGGCGGAGTCGCAGTACTTC; cdr3_aa: CASTPAESQYF
clone_size: NA; d_call: NA; v_call: TRBV27; j_call: TRBJ1-6; cdr3_nt: TGTGCCAGCAGCCTCCACAGGGATGGCTCACCCCTCCACTTT; cdr3_aa: CASSLHRDGSPLHF